This T cell receptor (beta chain) was profiled in a study of blood T cell repertoires in COVID-19. Study details: Donors in the United States, Italy and Spain gave samples during acute or convalescent COVID-19. The analysed material was cDNA or gDNA that came from T cells, B-cell-depleted T cells, or PBMCs.

The CDR3 spans 14 residues. Between the trimmed V and J ends, which lost 3 bases and 2 bases, there was a span of 11 bases. Germline CDR1 is SGHRS and CDR2 is YFSETQ. Self-reported history from a screening survey and questionnaire set each donor's cohort. Authors' processing steps: Amplification of reference gene primers provided the estimated nucleated cell counts. Assay used: immunoSEQ multiplex PCR; TCRdb lists only in-frame clones, some missing. The DNA gave D and trimming, while V, J and clone size come from that table. In the table there are 200,000 or so clones, about 91% of which are singletons.

The TCR sequence derives from a woman between 35 and 50 years old with acute COVID-19. The chain has TRBV5-1 and TRBJ2-5, with D possibly TRBD2 on 6 matching bases. Sequenced: PBMCs or T cells enriched from blood (not recorded which). CDR3: CASSYGGYQETQYF. In nucleotides, the CDR3 is TGCGCCAGCAGCTATGGAGGGTATCAAGAGACCCAGTACTTC. Combining the CDR3 with reference TRBV5-1 and TRBJ2-5 gives the whole variable domain KAGVTQTPRYLIKTRGQQVTLSCSPISGHRSVSWYQQTPGQGLQFLFEYFSETQRNKGNFPGRFSGRQFSNSRSEMNVSTLELGDSALYLCASSYGGYQETQYFGPGTRLLVL.